This TCR beta chain was identified during a study of blood T cells in healthy people across ages. Each sample used at least 6.5 million PBMCs. A J-beta primer mix and a sample-barcoded 5' primer were used in a second PCR of roughly 6 to 12 cycles. TCRdb used MiXCR to reprocess the 5' RACE reads, holding one entry per CDR3 protein. The table has 1.5 million to 2 million distinct CDR3 sequences, around 35% seen once; the top ten hold approximately 10%. Sequenced input: blood. The TCR comes from a woman in her thirties in good health.

CDR3 DNA sequence: TGTGCCAGCGACAGTATTGCAACTAATGAAAAACTGTTTTTT. Amino acid sequence: CASDSIATNEKLFF. The rearrangement uses TRBV12-3 or TRBV12-4 and TRBJ1-4; maybe TRBD1 (5 bases). The CDR3 totals 14 residues. V was clipped by 8 bases and J by 0 bases, with 10 bases between them.